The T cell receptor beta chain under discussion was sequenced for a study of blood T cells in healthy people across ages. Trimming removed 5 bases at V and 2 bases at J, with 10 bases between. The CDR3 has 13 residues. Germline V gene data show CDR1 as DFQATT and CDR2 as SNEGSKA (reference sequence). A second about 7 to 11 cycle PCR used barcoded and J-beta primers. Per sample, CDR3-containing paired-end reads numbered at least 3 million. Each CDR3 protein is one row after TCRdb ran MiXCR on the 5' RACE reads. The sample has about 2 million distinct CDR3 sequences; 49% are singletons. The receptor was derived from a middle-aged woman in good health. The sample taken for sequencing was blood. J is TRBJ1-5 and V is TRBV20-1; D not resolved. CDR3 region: CSAGRGGNQPQHF. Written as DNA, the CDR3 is TGCAGTGCTGGCCGTGGGGGCAATCAGCCCCAGCATTTT.